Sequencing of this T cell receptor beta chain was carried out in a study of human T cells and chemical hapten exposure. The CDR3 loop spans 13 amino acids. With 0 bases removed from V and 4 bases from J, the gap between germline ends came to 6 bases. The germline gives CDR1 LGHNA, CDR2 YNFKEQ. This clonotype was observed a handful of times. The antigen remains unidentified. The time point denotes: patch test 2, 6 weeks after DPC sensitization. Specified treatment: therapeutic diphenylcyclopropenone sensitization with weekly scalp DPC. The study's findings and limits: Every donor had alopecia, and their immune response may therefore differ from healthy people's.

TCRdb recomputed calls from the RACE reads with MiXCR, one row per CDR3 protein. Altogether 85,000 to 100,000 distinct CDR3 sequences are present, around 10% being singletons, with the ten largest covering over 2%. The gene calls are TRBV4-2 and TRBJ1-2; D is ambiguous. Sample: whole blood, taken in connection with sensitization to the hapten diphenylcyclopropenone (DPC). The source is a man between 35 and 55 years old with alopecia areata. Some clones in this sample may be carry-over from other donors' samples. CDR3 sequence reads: CASSQDESYGYTF. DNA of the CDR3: TGTGCCAGCAGCCAAGATGAGTCCTATGGCTACACCTTC.